Shown below are 19 T cell receptor beta chains from a single sample sequenced in a study of shared clonotypes between healthy human individuals. CD45RO-negative cells were positively selected for CCR7, leaving out terminally differentiated effector memory CD45RA+ cells. Method: immunoSEQ multiplex PCR; TCRdb's copy keeps in-frame clones and lacks some. The sample shows hundreds of thousands of clones, around 92% of them seen only once. Sequencing was performed on naive CD8+ T cells sorted from blood. The receptors shown here come from a man aged 30 to 45 in good health.

The chain recombines TRBV11-2 with TRBJ2-2, with 9 bases lining up with TRBD1. This CDR3 comprises 16 residues. V was pared by 1 base and J by 6 bases, with 6 bases of the junction left unmatched. CDR1 and CDR2 (germline): SGHAT, FQNNGV. This CDR3 is CASSLGDRAFSGELFF. The CDR3 coding sequence is TGTGCCAGCAGCTTAGGGGACAGGGCTTTCTCCGGGGAGCTGTTTTTT.

The chain combines TRBV14 with TRBJ1-3; D not resolved. Germline CDR1 and CDR2: SGHDN and FVKESK. CDR3 length: 16 amino acids. Trimming cost V 4 bases and J 4 bases, with 17 bases left between them. The CDR3: CASSPAVWSAGNTIYF. CDR3 coding DNA: TGTGCCAGCAGCCCCGCCGTTTGGTCAGCGGGAAACACCATATATTTT.

The V and J genes are TRBV27 and TRBJ1-1; D may be TRBD1 (6 bases). Trimming cost V 6 bases and J 0 bases, with 20 bases left between them. Looked up from germline, CDR1 is MNHEY and CDR2 is SMNVEV (reference sequence). This CDR3 comprises 17 residues. The CDR3 sequence is CASSAGAPGEMNTEAFF. As DNA, the CDR3 is TGTGCCAGCAGCGCAGGGGCGCCAGGCGAAATGAACACTGAAGCTTTCTTT.

J is TRBJ1-2 and V is TRBV15, with 9 bases identical to TRBD1. Looked up from germline, CDR1 is LNHNV and CDR2 is YYDKDF (reference sequence). V gave up 2 bases and J gave up 5 bases; unmatched junction bases: 12. The CDR3 is 17 amino acids. CDR3 protein: CATSRNAGTGRSYGYTF. CDR3 DNA sequence: TGTGCCACCAGCAGAAACGCGGGGACAGGGCGGAGTTATGGCTACACCTTC.

The V call is TRBV7-2, the J call TRBJ1-1; maybe TRBD1 (6 bases). Per the germline V gene, CDR1 is SGHTA and CDR2 is FQGNSA. The CDR3 sequence is 14 residues long. V was shortened by 2 bases and J by 4 bases, with 11 bases between the two germline ends. Written as DNA, the CDR3 is TGTGCCAGCAGCTTAAATCCAGGGGCCACTGAAGCTTTCTTT. It specifies CASSLNPGATEAFF. Full variable domain (missing parts from reference TRBV7-2 and TRBJ1-1): GAGVSQSPSNKVTEKGKDVELRCDPISGHTALYWYRQSLGQGLEFLIYFQGNSAPDKSGLPSDRFSAERTGGSVSTLTIQRTQQEDSAVYLCASSLNPGATEAFFGQGTRLTVV.

The chain joins TRBV28 to TRBJ1-5; TRBD1 is a possible D gene (6 bases). The CDR3 covers 15 residues. The ends were cut back, 2 bases at V and 3 bases at J, with 11 bases in the middle. CDR1 MDHEN and CDR2 SYDVKM come from the germline V gene. CDR3: CASSLTGSNNQPQHF. In DNA, the CDR3 is TGTGCCAGCAGTTTAACAGGGTCCAACAATCAGCCCCAGCATTTT.

The sample holds a few counts of this clone. The rearrangement links TRBV28 to TRBJ2-7; D perhaps matches TRBD1 (6 bases). This CDR3 region has 13 residues. Germline V gene lookup returns CDR1 MDHEN and CDR2 SYDVKM. V gave up 5 bases and J gave up 2 bases, with 10 bases separating them. The CDR3 spells CASSNRVAYEQYF. CDR3 nucleotides: TGTGCCAGCAGTAACAGGGTTGCCTACGAGCAGTACTTC.

This chain connects TRBV14 to TRBJ2-1; the D gene could be TRBD1 or TRBD2 (5 bases each). The length of the CDR3 is 13 residues. The V end lost 3 bases, the J end lost 5 bases, and 8 bases lay between the germline ends. Germline-derived CDR1 and CDR2 are SGHDN and FVKESK. CDR3 amino acids: CASSQGRHNEQFF. In DNA form, the CDR3 reads TGTGCCAGCAGCCAGGGACGACACAATGAGCAGTTCTTC.

This clone was observed a single time. The chain has TRBV6-1 and TRBJ2-7; TRBD1 agrees at 11 bases. This CDR3 is 18 amino acids long. The V and J ends lost 4 bases and 1 base, in that order; junction bases with no gene match: 12. Per germline, CDR1 MNHNS and CDR2 SASEGT. The CDR3 loop reads CASSGPGQGAYWSYEQYF. As DNA, the CDR3 is TGTGCCAGCAGTGGGCCCGGACAGGGGGCGTATTGGTCCTACGAGCAGTACTTC.

In regard to this clone: Additional DNA sequences in this sample encode the identical CDR3. The chain links TRBV27 to TRBJ2-1, with D unresolved. V shed 4 bases and J shed 0 bases, with 10 bases lying between them. The CDR3 runs to 15 residues. Germline V lookup: CDR1 MNHEY, CDR2 SMNVEV (reference sequence). The CDR3 DNA reads as TGTGCCAGCAGTTCTGGGCCGAGCTCCTACAATGAGCAGTTCTTC. Translated, it gives CASSSGPSSYNEQFF.

A note on this clone: A read error is likely here: a far larger clone is one base away. Other DNA sequences in this specimen translate into the identical CDR3. The V gene is TRBV6-1, the J gene TRBJ2-7; D remains unclear. Germline V gene data show CDR1 as MNHNS and CDR2 as SASEGT. V was shortened by 4 bases and J by 0 bases, with 4 bases between the two germline ends. CDR3 size: 12 residues. The CDR3 protein is CASSGSSYEQYF. The CDR3 DNA follows: TGTGCCAGCAGTGGAAGCTCCTACGAGCAGTACTTC.

This chain uses TRBV28 with TRBJ2-3, with 8 bases lining up with TRBD1. This CDR3 is built from 14 residues. Per germline, CDR1 MDHEN and CDR2 SYDVKM. J was trimmed by 3 bases and V by 7 bases; bases with no gene match: 6. DNA for the CDR3: TGTGCCAGCACCAAAGACAGGGGTACAGATACGCAGTATTTT. Translation: CASTKDRGTDTQYF.

The chain links TRBV9 to TRBJ1-1, with a tentative D call TRBD1 (5 bases). V lost 3 bases to trimming and J lost 3 bases, with 18 bases between them. There are 16 residues in the CDR3. CDR1 and CDR2 (germline): SGDLS, YYNGEE. The CDR3 region is CASSAGTPFGDTEAFF. The CDR3 DNA reads TGTGCCAGCAGCGCCGGGACCCCTTTTGGGGACACTGAAGCTTTCTTT.

This clone showed up just a few times. This chain uses TRBV10-3 with TRBJ2-2; no clear D. The CDR3 runs 16 residues. Germline assignment: CDR1 ENHRY and CDR2 SYGVKD. V shed 0 bases and J shed 1 base, with 9 bases lying between them. The CDR3 region has the DNA TGTGCCATCAGTGAGTCGATGTCAGAGAACACCGGGGAGCTGTTTTTT. This translates into CAISESMSENTGELFF.

This chain uses TRBV27 with TRBJ1-1; D is undetermined. Per germline, CDR1 MNHEY and CDR2 SMNVEV (reference sequence). The ends were cut back, 3 bases at V and 5 bases at J, with 13 bases in the middle. CDR3 length equals 14 residues. In DNA, the CDR3 is TGTGCCAGCAGTTTTCGGGGAGTGTGGACTGAAGCTTTCTTT. Protein sequence: CASSFRGVWTEAFF.

The V and J genes are TRBV27 and TRBJ2-7; D unresolved. There are 13 residues in the CDR3. V gave up 3 bases and J gave up 4 bases, with 10 bases separating them. From germline, CDR1 is MNHEY and CDR2 SMNVEV (reference sequence). The CDR3 DNA reads TGTGCCAGCAGTTTCGATGCTTTTTACGAGCAGTACTTC. Protein: CASSFDAFYEQYF.

The J gene is TRBJ1-2, the V gene TRBV19; tentatively, D is TRBD1 (6 bases). Trimming removed 4 bases at V and 5 bases at J, with 41 bases between. The CDR3 spans 23 residues. CDR1 and CDR2 (germline): LNHDA, SQIVND (reference sequence). In DNA, the CDR3 is TGTGCCAGTAGTACGGATCGCTCCGGGACATCATCCTTTAGACCCGATCATCAATATGGCTACACCTTC. Amino acid sequence: CASSTDRSGTSSFRPDHQYGYTF.

V and J are TRBV7-9 and TRBJ2-3; D is ambiguous. This CDR3 is 15 amino acids long. Trimming took off 2 bases at V and 4 bases at J, with 13 bases between the two ends. In germline, CDR1 is SEHNR, CDR2 FQNEAQ (reference sequence). CDR3 bases: TGTGCCAGCAGCTTAAAGGGTATTCATGCAGATACGCAGTATTTT. Translating gives CASSLKGIHADTQYF.

The gene calls are TRBV6-5 and TRBJ2-7; D perhaps matches TRBD2 (6 bases). The germline V gene has CDR1 MNHEY and CDR2 SVGAGI. The CDR3 runs to 13 residues. V lost 6 bases and J lost 2, with 11 bases in between. CDR3 DNA sequence: TGTGCCAGCAGCCGGGACTGGACCTACGAGCAGTACTTC. Its translation: CASSRDWTYEQYF.